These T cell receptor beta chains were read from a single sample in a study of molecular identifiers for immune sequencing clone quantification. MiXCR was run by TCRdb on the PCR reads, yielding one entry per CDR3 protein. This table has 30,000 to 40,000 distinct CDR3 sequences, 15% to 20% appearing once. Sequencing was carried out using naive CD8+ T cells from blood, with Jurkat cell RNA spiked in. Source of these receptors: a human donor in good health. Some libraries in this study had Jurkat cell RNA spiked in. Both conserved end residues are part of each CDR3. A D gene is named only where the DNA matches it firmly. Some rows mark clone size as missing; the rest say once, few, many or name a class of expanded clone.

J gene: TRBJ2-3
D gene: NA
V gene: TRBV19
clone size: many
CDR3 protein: CASSNSFGLTDTQYF
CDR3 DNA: TGTGCCAGTAGCAACTCATTTGGGCTCACAGATACGCAGTATTTT

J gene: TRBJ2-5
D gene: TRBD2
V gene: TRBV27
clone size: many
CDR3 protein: CASSSGLAAQYF
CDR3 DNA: TGTGCCAGCAGTTCGGGACTAGCGGCCCAGTACTTC

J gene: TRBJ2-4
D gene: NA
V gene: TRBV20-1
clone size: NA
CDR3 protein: CSARAKVGAKNIQYF
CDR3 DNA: TGCAGTGCTAGAGCGAAAGTGGGGGCCAAAAACATTCAGTACTTC

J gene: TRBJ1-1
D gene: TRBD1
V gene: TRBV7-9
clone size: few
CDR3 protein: CASSLSLADRANTEAFF
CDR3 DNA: TGTGCCAGCAGCTTGTCCCTGGCCGACAGGGCAAACACTGAAGCTTTCTTT

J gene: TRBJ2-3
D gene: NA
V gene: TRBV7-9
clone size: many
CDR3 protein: CASSLAVGSITDTQYF
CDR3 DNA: TGTGCCAGCAGCTTAGCGGTCGGGAGTATAACAGATACGCAGTATTTT

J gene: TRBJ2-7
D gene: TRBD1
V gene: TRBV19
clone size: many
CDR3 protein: CASSQGTGGPYEQYF
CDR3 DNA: TGTGCCAGTAGCCAGGGGACAGGAGGGCCCTACGAGCAGTACTTC

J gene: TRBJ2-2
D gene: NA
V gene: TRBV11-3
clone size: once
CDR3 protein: CVSSLASTGELFF
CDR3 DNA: TGTGTCAGCAGCTTAGCAAGCACCGGGGAGCTGTTTTTT

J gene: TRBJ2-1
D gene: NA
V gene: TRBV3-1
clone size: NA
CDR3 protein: CASSGNEQLF
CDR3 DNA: TGTGCCAGCTCGGGGAATGAGCAGCTCTTC

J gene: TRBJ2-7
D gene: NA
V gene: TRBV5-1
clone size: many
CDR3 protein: CASSLASGFEQYF
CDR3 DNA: TGCGCCAGCAGCTTGGCGTCCGGGTTCGAGCAGTACTTC

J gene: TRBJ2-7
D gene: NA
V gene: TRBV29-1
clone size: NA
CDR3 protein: CSVETASEQYF
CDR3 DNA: TGCAGCGTAGAGACCGCTTCTGAGCAGTACTTC

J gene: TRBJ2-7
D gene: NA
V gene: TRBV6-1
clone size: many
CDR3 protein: CASSAPTEGTYEQYF
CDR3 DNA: TGTGCCAGCAGTGCCCCGACGGAAGGAACCTACGAGCAGTACTTC

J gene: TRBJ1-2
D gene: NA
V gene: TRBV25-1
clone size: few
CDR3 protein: CASSEYGGATSYGYTF
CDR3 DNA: TGTGCCAGCAGTGAATATGGGGGGGCGACTAGCTATGGCTACACCTTC

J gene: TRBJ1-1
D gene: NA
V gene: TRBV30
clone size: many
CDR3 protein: CAWSVGRREMNTEAFF
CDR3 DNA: TGTGCCTGGAGTGTAGGCCGCCGAGAAATGAACACTGAAGCTTTCTTT

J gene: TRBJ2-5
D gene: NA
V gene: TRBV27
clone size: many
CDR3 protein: CASSLRGAQETQYF
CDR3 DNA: TGTGCCAGCAGCCTCCGTGGGGCCCAAGAGACCCAGTACTTC

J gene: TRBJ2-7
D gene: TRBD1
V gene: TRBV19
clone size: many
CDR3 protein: CASSIANGQAGEEQYF
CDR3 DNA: TGTGCCAGTAGTATAGCCAACGGACAGGCGGGCGAGGAGCAGTACTTC

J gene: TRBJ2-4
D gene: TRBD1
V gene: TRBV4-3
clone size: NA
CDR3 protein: CASSQTQGVSGIQYF
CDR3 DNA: TGCGCCAGCAGCCAAACCCAGGGGGTGTCGGGCATTCAGTACTTC

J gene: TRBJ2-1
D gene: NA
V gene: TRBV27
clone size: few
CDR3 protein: CASSFVVGPPAGTHEQFF
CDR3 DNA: TGTGCCAGCAGTTTTGTTGTAGGTCCCCCGGCTGGCACCCATGAGCAGTTCTTC

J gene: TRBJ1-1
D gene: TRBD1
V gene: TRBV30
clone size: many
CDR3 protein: CAWTVGQGYTEAFF
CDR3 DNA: TGTGCCTGGACCGTGGGACAGGGCTACACTGAAGCTTTCTTT

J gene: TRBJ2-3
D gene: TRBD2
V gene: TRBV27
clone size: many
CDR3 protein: CASKAGDGTDTQYF
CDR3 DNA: TGTGCCAGCAAGGCGGGAGACGGCACAGATACGCAGTATTTT

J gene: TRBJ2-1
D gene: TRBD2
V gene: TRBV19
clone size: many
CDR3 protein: CASALAGGGEQFF
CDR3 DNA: TGTGCCAGCGCTCTAGCGGGAGGAGGTGAGCAGTTCTTC

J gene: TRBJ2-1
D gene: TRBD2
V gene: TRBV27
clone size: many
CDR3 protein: CASSLIPSGMVVGEQFF
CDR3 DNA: TGTGCCAGCAGTTTAATACCTAGCGGGATGGTCGTCGGTGAGCAGTTCTTC

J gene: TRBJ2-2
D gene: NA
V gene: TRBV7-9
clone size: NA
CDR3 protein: CASSLDSDTGELFF
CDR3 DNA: TGTGCCAGCAGCTTAGATTCGGACACCGGGGAGCTGTTTTTT

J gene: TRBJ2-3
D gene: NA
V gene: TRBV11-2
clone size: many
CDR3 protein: CASSLVSVRGTDTQYF
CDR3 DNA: TGTGCCAGCAGCTTAGTAAGCGTGCGGGGCACAGATACGCAGTATTTT

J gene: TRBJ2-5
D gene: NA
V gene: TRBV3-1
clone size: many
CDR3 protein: CASSQRGGARFGETQYF
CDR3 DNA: TGTGCCAGCAGCCAAAGAGGGGGAGCCAGGTTCGGAGAGACCCAGTACTTC

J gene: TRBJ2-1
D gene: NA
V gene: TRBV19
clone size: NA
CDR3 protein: CASSLGQGFYNEQFF
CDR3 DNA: TGTGCCAGTTCACTGGGGCAGGGGTTCTACAATGAGCAGTTCTTC

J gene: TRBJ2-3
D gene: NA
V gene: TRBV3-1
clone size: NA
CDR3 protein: CASSQVSRDAQYF
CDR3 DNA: TGTGCCAGCAGCCAAGTCTCAAGGGATGCGCAGTATTTT

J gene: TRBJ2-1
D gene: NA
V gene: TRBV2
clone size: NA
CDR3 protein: CASSDRLGGGEQFF
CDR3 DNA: TGTGCCAGCAGTGACAGACTTGGAGGGGGTGAGCAGTTCTTC

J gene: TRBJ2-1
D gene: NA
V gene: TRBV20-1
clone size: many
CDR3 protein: CSAREAGYEQFF
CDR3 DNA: TGCAGTGCTAGAGAGGCAGGGTATGAGCAGTTCTTC

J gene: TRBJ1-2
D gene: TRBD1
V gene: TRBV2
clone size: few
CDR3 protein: CASSSYRGENYGYTF
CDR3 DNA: TGTGCCAGCAGTTCTTACAGGGGGGAGAACTATGGCTACACCTTC

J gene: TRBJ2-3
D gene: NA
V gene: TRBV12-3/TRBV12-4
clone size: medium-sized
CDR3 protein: CASSSPELGSTDTQYF
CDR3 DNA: TGTGCCAGCAGTTCCCCGGAGCTGGGCAGCACAGATACGCAGTATTTT

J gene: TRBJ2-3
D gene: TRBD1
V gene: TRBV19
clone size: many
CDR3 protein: CASSKPGQKFTDTQYF
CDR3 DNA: TGTGCCAGTAGTAAACCGGGACAGAAATTCACAGATACGCAGTATTTT

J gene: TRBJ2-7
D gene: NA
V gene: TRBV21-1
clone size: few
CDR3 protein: CASIVLAGVGEQYF
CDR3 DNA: TGTGCCAGCATCGTACTAGCGGGAGTTGGCGAGCAGTACTTC

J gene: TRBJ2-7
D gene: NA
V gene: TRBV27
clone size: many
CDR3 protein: CASRAGPTYEQYF
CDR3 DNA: TGTGCCAGCCGGGCGGGACCGACCTACGAGCAGTACTTC

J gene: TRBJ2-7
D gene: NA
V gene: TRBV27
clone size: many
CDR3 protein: CASSWDGTYEQYF
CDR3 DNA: TGTGCCAGCAGTTGGGACGGAACGTACGAGCAGTACTTC

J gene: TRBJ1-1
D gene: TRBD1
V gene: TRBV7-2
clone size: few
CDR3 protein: CASSPGQFKMNTEAFF
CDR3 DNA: TGTGCCAGCAGCCCGGGACAGTTTAAAATGAACACTGAAGCTTTCTTT

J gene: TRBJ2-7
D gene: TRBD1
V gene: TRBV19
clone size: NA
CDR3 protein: CASSGGTGVAYEQYF
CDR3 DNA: TGTGCCAGTTCAGGCGGGACAGGGGTGGCTTACGAGCAGTACTTC

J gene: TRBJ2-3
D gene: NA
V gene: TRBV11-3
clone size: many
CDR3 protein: CASSLGVRVTDTQYF
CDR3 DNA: TGTGCCAGCAGCTTAGGGGTCAGGGTCACAGATACGCAGTATTTT

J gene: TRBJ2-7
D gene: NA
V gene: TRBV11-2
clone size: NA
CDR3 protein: CASSLGDGAYEQYF
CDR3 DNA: TGTGCCAGCAGCTTAGGGGACGGCGCCTACGAGCAGTACTTC

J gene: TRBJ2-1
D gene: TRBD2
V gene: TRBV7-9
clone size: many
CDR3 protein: CASSPIRGLVNEQFF
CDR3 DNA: TGTGCCAGCAGCCCTATCCGGGGACTAGTCAATGAGCAGTTCTTC

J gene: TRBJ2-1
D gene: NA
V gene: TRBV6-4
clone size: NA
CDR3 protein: CASSEGGEQFF
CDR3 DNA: TGTGCCAGCAGTGAGGGGGGTGAGCAGTTCTTC

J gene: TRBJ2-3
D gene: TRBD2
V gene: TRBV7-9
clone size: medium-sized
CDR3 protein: CASSLGLAGTDTQYF
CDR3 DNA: TGTGCCAGCAGCTTAGGACTAGCCGGCACAGATACGCAGTATTTT

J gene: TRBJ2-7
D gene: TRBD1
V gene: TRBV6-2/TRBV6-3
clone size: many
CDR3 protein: CASSWDRSGTNSYEQYF
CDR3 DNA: TGTGCCAGCAGTTGGGACAGATCGGGGACCAACTCCTACGAGCAGTACTTC

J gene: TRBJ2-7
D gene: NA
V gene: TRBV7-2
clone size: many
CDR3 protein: CASSSSLGSYEQYF
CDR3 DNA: TGTGCCAGCAGCTCGAGCCTCGGATCCTACGAGCAGTACTTC

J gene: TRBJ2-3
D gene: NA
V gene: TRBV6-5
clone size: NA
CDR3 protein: CASSYSTSRDTDTQYF
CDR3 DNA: TGTGCCAGCAGTTACTCGACTAGCAGGGACACAGATACGCAGTATTTC

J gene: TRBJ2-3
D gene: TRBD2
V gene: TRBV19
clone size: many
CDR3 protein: CASSIVDSGATRDTQYF
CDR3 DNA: TGTGCCAGTAGTATTGTCGATAGCGGGGCGACACGAGATACGCAGTATTTT